This TCR beta chain was profiled in a study of blood T cell repertoires in COVID-19. Study-wide context: Sample material is recorded as cDNA or gDNA derived from T cells, B-cell-depleted T cells, or PBMCs.

This CDR3 region has 13 residues. Trimming removed 2 bases from V and 0 bases from J, with 5 bases in between. Germline CDR1 is SNHLY and CDR2 is FYNNEI. How the authors handled the data: Researchers report that nucleated cell counts were estimated from reference gene primer amplification. The protocol was immunoSEQ multiplex PCR, while the TCRdb copy is restricted to in-frame clones and leaves out a portion. Clonal size and the V and J genes are those of that table, whereas D and trimming came from the DNA. The repertoire holds 20,000 or so clones, with around 89% as singletons. This rearrangement joins TRBV2 to TRBJ2-7; D remains unclear. This TCR was sampled from a human donor in a cohort sampled during active COVID-19. Sequencing input: peripheral blood. The CDR3 loop is CASSEKRSYEQYF. CDR3 DNA sequence: TGTGCCAGCAGTGAAAAGCGCTCCTACGAGCAGTACTTC.